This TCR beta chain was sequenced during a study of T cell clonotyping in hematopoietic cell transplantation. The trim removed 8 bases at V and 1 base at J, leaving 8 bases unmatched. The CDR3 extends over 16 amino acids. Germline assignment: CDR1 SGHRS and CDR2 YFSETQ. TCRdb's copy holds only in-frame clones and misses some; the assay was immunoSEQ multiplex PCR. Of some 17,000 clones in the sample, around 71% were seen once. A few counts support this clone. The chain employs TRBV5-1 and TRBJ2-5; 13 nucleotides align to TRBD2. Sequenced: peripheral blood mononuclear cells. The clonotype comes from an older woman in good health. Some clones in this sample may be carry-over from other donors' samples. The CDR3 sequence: CASTSGTSGIQETQYF. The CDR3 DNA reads TGCGCCAGTACCTCCGGGACTAGCGGGATCCAAGAGACCCAGTACTTC.